This TCR beta chain was recovered during a study of identical twins. General observations from the study: There was an excess of low generation probability in the out-of-frame alpha sequences that twins shared. Beta out-of-frame sequences showed weaker excess sharing between twins. Abundant beta clonotypes from cord blood had fewer insertions, unlike memory repertoires, which showed none.

This CDR3 has 14 amino acids. V was shortened by 3 bases and J by 0 bases, with 7 bases between the two germline ends. The V gene's germline CDR1 is MRHNA and CDR2 SNTAGT. On this clonotype: The antigen is not known.

Through template switching, a universal primer site was introduced, and the cDNA contained unique molecular identifiers. TCRdb analysed the 5' RACE reads with MiXCR anew, one entry per CDR3 protein. Of around 470,000 distinct CDR3 sequences in the sample, 12% to 15% are singletons; the top ten hold approximately 0.52%. Another study also made use of these data, one on yellow fever vaccine responses in identical twins.

The sequence came from a woman aged 18-29 years in good health. The sequenced material came from CD4+ T cells sorted from blood. This chain joins TRBV6-4 and TRBJ2-3; D uncertain. The CDR3 nucleotides read TGTGCCAGCAGTGAGACGGCTAGCACAGATACGCAGTATTTT. The encoded protein is CASSETASTDTQYF.